These 27 T cell receptor beta chains came from one sample sequenced in a study of spatial heterogeneity in lung cancer. Study-wide results and limits: Counts of expanded intratumoral alpha and beta TCRs tracked tumor mutation counts.

Stated time point: sample taken at primary tumor resection. These receptors are not linked to any known antigen. TCRdb reprocessed the 5' RACE reads with MiXCR, giving one entry per CDR3 protein. Altogether about 8,100 distinct CDR3 sequences are present, approximately 5.3% being singletons, with the ten largest covering 24%. The specimen was lung tumor tissue, collected at surgery. The receptor set was obtained from a male donor with early-stage non-small cell lung cancer.

This clonotype is categorized as medium-sized. The J gene is TRBJ1-3, the V gene TRBV28, with 7 bases identical to TRBD1. The ends lost 3 bases at V and 2 bases at J; junction bases unmatched: 4. The germline CDR1 and CDR2 sequences are MDHEN and SYDVKM. The CDR3 covers 15 residues. DNA for the CDR3: TGTGCCAGCAGTTTGCAGGGGGACACTGGAAACACCATATATTTT. It encodes CASSLQGDTGNTIYF.

By frequency in the sample, this clonotype is medium-sized. The chain combines TRBV11-2 with TRBJ2-3; no clear D. This CDR3 comprises 13 residues. CDR1 and CDR2 from the germline V gene are SGHAT and FQNNGV. V gave up 4 bases and J gave up 4 bases, with 9 bases separating them. CDR3 nucleotides: TGTGCCAGCAGCTCCATTCTTGCAGATACGCAGTATTTT. Amino acids: CASSSILADTQYF.

This clonotype was detected many times. This chain uses TRBV29-1 with TRBJ2-5; TRBD1 might be the D (6 bases). The germline V and J ends were trimmed by 8 bases and 1 base, with 17 bases remaining between them. Germline CDR1 is SQVTM and CDR2 is ANQGSEA. This CDR3 has 14 amino acids. The CDR3 sequence: CSSKTGDAQETQYF. CDR3 sequence (DNA): TGCAGCTCTAAGACAGGTGATGCCCAAGAGACCCAGTACTTC.

This chain connects TRBV15 to TRBJ1-1; D ambiguous. Germline-derived CDR1 and CDR2 are LNHNV and YYDKDF (reference sequence). V was cut by 6 bases and J by 1 base, with 24 bases left in between. The CDR3 is 18 amino acids. Written as DNA, the CDR3 is TGTGCCACCAGTAGCCGTATATTGTCGATAGGGAGGAACACTGAAGCTTTCTTT. This sequence encodes CATSSRILSIGRNTEAFF. The full variable domain, completed using reference TRBV15 and TRBJ1-1, is DAMVIQNPRYQVTQFGKPVTLSCSQTLNHNVMYWYQQKSSQAPKLLFHYYDKDFNNEADTPDNFQSRRPNTSFCFLDIRSPGLGDTAMYLCATSSRILSIGRNTEAFFGQGTRLTVV.

This clonotype was seen at least ten times. The chain carries TRBV28 and TRBJ1-1, with no clear D. Trimming pared 9 bases from V and 1 base from J, leaving 6 bases between. The germline V gene encodes CDR1 MDHEN and CDR2 SYDVKM. The CDR3 is 11 amino acids. CDR3 bases: TGTGCCAGTAAAAAGAACACTGAAGCTTTCTTT. This gives the protein CASKKNTEAFF.

This clonotype was observed at least ten times. The chain uses TRBV20-1 and TRBJ2-1; TRBD1 aligns across 8 bases. With 5 bases clipped from V and 8 bases from J, the junction kept 11 bases outside the gene matches. The CDR3 length is 14 residues. Germline CDR1 is DFQATT and CDR2 is SNEGSKA (reference sequence). The CDR3 DNA sequence: TGCAGTGCTGAGGGGTCAGGGGGCTATGATGAGCAGTTCTTC. As protein: CSAEGSGGYDEQFF.

This clonotype showed up just a few times. This CDR3 is CASSLGPPGDTQYF. The CDR3 nucleotides read TGTGCCAGCAGCTTAGGTCCACCGGGCGATACGCAGTATTTT. This rearrangement joins TRBV7-6 to TRBJ2-3; D remains unclear. Germline CDR1 and CDR2: SGHVS and FNYEAQ. V lost 1 base to trimming and J lost 6 bases, with 11 bases between them. The CDR3 consists of 14 residues.

The table lists this clonotype with many counts. The chain links TRBV20-1 to TRBJ2-7; 13 bases are shared with TRBD2. The junction had 5 bases not matched to a gene; V was cut back by 6 bases and J by 3 bases. This CDR3 is 14 amino acids long. The V gene's germline CDR1 is DFQATT and CDR2 SNEGSKA (reference sequence). CDR3 in amino acids: CSAPTSGRGYEQYF. The CDR3 nucleotides are TGCAGTGCCCCTACTAGCGGGAGGGGCTACGAGCAGTACTTC.

This clonotype qualifies as medium-sized (0.01 to 0.1%). The rearrangement uses TRBV20-1 and TRBJ2-1; tentative D call: TRBD1 (6 bases). The CDR3 is made up of 14 amino acids. CDR1 DFQATT and CDR2 SNEGSKA come from the germline V gene (reference sequence). V gave up 1 base and J gave up 8 bases, with 15 bases separating them. Here the CDR3 reads CSARAGEGGYEQFF. CDR3 coding DNA: TGCAGTGCTAGAGCTGGAGAAGGGGGTTATGAGCAGTTCTTC.

This clonotype has more than one count but fewer than ten. The rearrangement uses TRBV29-1 and TRBJ1-1; D uncertain. This CDR3 region has 13 residues. Looked up from germline, CDR1 is SQVTM and CDR2 is ANQGSEA. Trimming took off 2 bases at V and 5 bases at J, with 12 bases between the two ends. CDR3 protein: CSVEKGSATEAFF. CDR3 DNA sequence: TGCAGCGTTGAAAAGGGCTCGGCGACTGAAGCTTTCTTT.

The V gene is TRBV20-1, the J gene TRBJ1-1, with TRBD1 matching over 9 bases. The junction had 12 bases not matched to a gene; V was cut back by 6 bases and J by 7 bases. The CDR3 spans 14 residues. CDR1 and CDR2 from the germline V gene are DFQATT and SNEGSKA (reference sequence). The CDR3, as DNA: TGCAGTGCCAGAACGGGACAGGGTCACATTGAAGCTTTCTTT. Encoded protein: CSARTGQGHIEAFF.

Here the CDR3 reads CASSQDWESEKLFF. The CDR3 nucleotides read TGCGCCAGCAGCCAAGATTGGGAATCCGAAAAACTGTTTTTT. The chain combines TRBV4-1 with TRBJ1-4; D is unresolved. Germline-derived CDR1 and CDR2 are MGHRA and YSYEKL. This CDR3 contains 14 residues. With 0 bases removed from V and 8 bases from J, the gap between germline ends came to 10 bases.

This clonotype was counted ten times or more. This chain joins TRBV28 and TRBJ2-7, with D possibly matching TRBD2 (7 bases). CDR1 and CDR2 from the germline V gene are MDHEN and SYDVKM. The CDR3 sequence is 15 residues long. V lost 5 bases to trimming and J lost 7 bases, with 21 bases between them. The CDR3 nucleotides are TGTGCCAGCAGTCACCACCGGGGGGCCCGGACAGAGCAGTACTTC. Translated: CASSHHRGARTEQYF. The whole variable domain, remainder taken from reference TRBV28 and TRBJ2-7, is DVKVTQSSRYLVKRTGEKVFLECVQDMDHENMFWYRQDPGLGLRLIYFSYDVKMKEKGDIPEGYSVSREKKERFSLILESASTNQTSMYLCASSHHRGARTEQYFGPGTRLTVT.

This clonotype was seen many times. V is TRBV9 and J is TRBJ1-1, with TRBD1 as a possible D gene (6 bases). Germline loops: CDR1 SGDLS, CDR2 YYNGEE. The V end was cut by 0 bases, the J end by 5 bases, with 8 bases between. The CDR3 runs 13 residues. CDR3 sequence reads: CASSVGRGTEAFF. CDR3 sequence (DNA): TGTGCCAGCAGCGTAGGGAGGGGGACTGAAGCTTTCTTT.

This clonotype was seen ten or more times. The CDR3 nucleotides are TGTGCCAGCAGTTCCATGAAGGGCAGCTCCTATAATTCACCCCTCCACTTT. Translated, it gives CASSSMKGSSYNSPLHF. The rearrangement uses TRBV6-5 and TRBJ1-6; D unclear. The V end was cut by 4 bases, the J end by 0 bases, with 13 bases between. The germline V gene has CDR1 MNHEY and CDR2 SVGAGI. The CDR3 is 17 amino acids.

By sample fraction, this clonotype is medium-sized. This chain joins TRBV6-5 and TRBJ1-6, with D uncertain. The V gene lost 5 bases and the J gene lost 0 bases, with 14 bases spanning the gap. Germline V lookup: CDR1 MNHEY, CDR2 SVGAGI. This CDR3 comprises 17 residues. As DNA, the CDR3 is TGTGCCAGCAGTCTTGAAAGGCTGAGCTCCTATAATTCACCCCTCCACTTT. Protein: CASSLERLSSYNSPLHF.

This clonotype occurred many times. V is TRBV18 and J is TRBJ1-2; 11 positions match TRBD1. The CDR3 runs to 15 residues. Germline V lookup: CDR1 KGHSH, CDR2 LQKENI. After removal of 3 bases from V and 4 bases from J, the junction contained 4 bases not matched to a gene. CDR3 in amino acids: CASSPGQGEAYGYTF. The CDR3 DNA is TGTGCCAGCTCACCGGGACAGGGGGAAGCCTATGGCTACACCTTC.

This clonotype was seen many times. The chain recombines TRBV3-1 with TRBJ2-1; D ambiguous. V lost 4 bases and J lost 3, with 7 bases in between. This CDR3 spans 13 amino acids. CDR1 and CDR2 (germline): LGHDT, YNNKEL (reference sequence). The CDR3 region is CASSPPLYNEQFF. The CDR3 bases are TGTGCCAGCAGCCCACCCCTCTACAATGAGCAGTTCTTC.

This clonotype was detected many times. The chain recombines TRBV18 with TRBJ2-1, with D perhaps matching TRBD1 (7 bases). There are 16 residues in the CDR3. V was pared by 3 bases and J by 0 bases, with 12 bases between. Germline CDR1 KGHSH, CDR2 LQKENI. The CDR3 protein is CASSPAGGSSYNEQFF. CDR3 in DNA: TGTGCCAGCTCACCTGCAGGGGGGAGCTCCTACAATGAGCAGTTCTTC.

This clonotype was recorded many times. The genes are TRBV5-1 and TRBJ2-1; the match to TRBD2 covers 13 bases. CDR3 length: 17 amino acids. Losses at the gene ends were 0 bases for V and 7 bases for J; bases not matched to a gene: 7. CDR1 and CDR2 (germline): SGHRS, YFSETQ. CDR3 DNA sequence: TGCGCCAGCAGCTTGGCACCGACTAGCGGGGGGCTAAATGAGCAGTTCTTC. It yields the protein CASSLAPTSGGLNEQFF.

The V gene is TRBV15, the J gene TRBJ2-5, with TRBD2 matching 13 bases. Germline values: CDR1 LNHNV, CDR2 YYDKDF (reference sequence). Unmatched junction bases numbered 8, after V lost 5 bases and J lost 5 bases. The CDR3 totals 16 residues. The CDR3 protein is CATSPRTSGGGETQYF. The CDR3 DNA is TGTGCCACCAGCCCACGGACTAGCGGGGGCGGGGAGACCCAGTACTTC.

This clonotype was detected ten times or more. The junction departs from the called germline gene at one end, perhaps through a read error. The chain employs TRBV7-7 and TRBJ2-5; 13 positions match TRBD2. The CDR3 extends over 21 amino acids. Looked up from germline, CDR1 is SSHAT and CDR2 is FNYEAQ (reference sequence). CDR3 amino acids: CASSPRLTRTSGGVGPETQYF. For the CDR3, the DNA is TGTGCTAGCAGCCCCCGGCTGACGAGGACTAGCGGGGGAGTGGGTCCGGAGACCCAGTACTTC.

This clonotype appeared many times. As DNA, the CDR3 is TGTGCCAGCAGCTTAGCAGGGGCAGAGACCCAGTACTTC. This codes for CASSLAGAETQYF. The rearrangement joins TRBV11-1 to TRBJ2-5, with D perhaps TRBD1 (5 bases). Germline CDR1 SGHAT, CDR2 FQDESV (reference sequence). The CDR3 totals 13 residues. V was clipped by 0 bases and J by 4 bases, with 6 bases between them.

In this sample, this clonotype turned up many times. CDR3 protein: CSANLAGPSTDTQYF. In nucleotides, the CDR3 is TGCAGTGCTAACTTAGCGGGACCAAGCACAGATACGCAGTATTTT. The genes are TRBV20-1 and TRBJ2-3, with 8 bases matching TRBD2. CDR3 length: 15 amino acids. Germline trimming cut 4 bases from V and 0 bases from J; bases unmatched to any gene: 6. CDR1 DFQATT and CDR2 SNEGSKA come from the germline V gene (reference sequence).

This clonotype came up many times. This rearrangement joins TRBV6-6 to TRBJ1-4; maybe TRBD1 (5 bases). V lost 5 bases and J lost 3, with 10 bases in between. In germline, CDR1 is MNHNY, CDR2 SVGAGI (reference sequence). The CDR3 has 14 residues. In DNA form, the CDR3 reads TGTGCCAGCAGTACGGCGACAGCTAATGAAAAACTGTTTTTT. Protein product: CASSTATANEKLFF.

This clonotype was detected ten times or more. This chain connects TRBV5-1 to TRBJ2-5; D ambiguous. Looked up from germline, CDR1 is SGHRS and CDR2 is YFSETQ. The CDR3 has 14 residues. V lost 7 bases, J lost 4 bases, and 17 bases lay in between. CDR3 sequence reads: CASSPSTQVETQYF. The CDR3 bases are TGCGCCAGCTCACCGTCCACCCAGGTAGAGACCCAGTACTTC.

There are many counts of this clonotype. This chain joins TRBV12-3 or TRBV12-4 and TRBJ1-2, with 10 bases matching TRBD1. The CDR3 sequence is 16 residues long. V lost 3 bases to trimming and J lost 2 bases; unmatched junction nucleotides: 6. The CDR3 nucleotides are TGTGCCAGCAGTTTCGGGGGGACAGGGGAGAACTATGGCTACACCTTC. It is translated as CASSFGGTGENYGYTF.